Reported below is one TCR beta chain. Its antigen is as yet unknown. Only in-frame clones appear in the TCRdb table, and some are missing; sequencing was by immunoSEQ multiplex PCR. This sample has about 2 million clones, with roughly 95% found just once. Terminally differentiated effector memory CD45RA+ cells were excluded from the naive CD8 cells, which were CD45RO-negative and positively selected for CCR7. These data come from a study of shared clonotypes between healthy human individuals. Overall study results and limits: Clonotypes which were not shared had lower generation probabilities than clonotypes that all four donors shared.

The CDR3 extends over 14 amino acids. V dropped 5 bases and J dropped 0 bases, with 10 bases sitting between them. Germline V gives CDR1 ENHRY, CDR2 SYGVKD. The specimen sequenced was naive CD8+ T cells sorted from blood. J is TRBJ1-1 and V is TRBV10-3; no firm D call. The receptor was isolated from a man younger than 35 in good health. The CDR3 here is CAISPLNMNTEAFF. CDR3 DNA sequence: TGTGCCATCAGTCCTCTAAATATGAACACTGAAGCTTTCTTT.